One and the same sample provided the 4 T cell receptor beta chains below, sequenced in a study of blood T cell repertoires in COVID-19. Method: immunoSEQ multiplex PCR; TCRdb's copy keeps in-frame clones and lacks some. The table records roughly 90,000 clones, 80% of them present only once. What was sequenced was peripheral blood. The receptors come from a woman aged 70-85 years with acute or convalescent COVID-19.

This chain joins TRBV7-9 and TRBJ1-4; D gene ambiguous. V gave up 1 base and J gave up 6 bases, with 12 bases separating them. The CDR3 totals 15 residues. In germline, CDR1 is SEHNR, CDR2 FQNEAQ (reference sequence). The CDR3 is CASSLGGVGYEKLFF. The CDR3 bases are TGTGCCAGCAGCTTAGGAGGAGTCGGGTATGAAAAACTGTTTTTT.

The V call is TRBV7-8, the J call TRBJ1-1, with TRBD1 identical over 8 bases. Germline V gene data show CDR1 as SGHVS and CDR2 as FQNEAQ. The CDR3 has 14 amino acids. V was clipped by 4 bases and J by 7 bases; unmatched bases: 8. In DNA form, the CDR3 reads TGTGCCAGCAGCTCTCTCTTTGACAGGGGTGAAGCTTTCTTT. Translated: CASSSLFDRGEAFF.

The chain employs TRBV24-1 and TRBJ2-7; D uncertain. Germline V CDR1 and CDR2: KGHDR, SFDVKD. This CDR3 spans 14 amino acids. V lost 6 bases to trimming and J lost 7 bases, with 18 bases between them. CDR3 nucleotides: TGTGCCACCAGTCGTGACGGTTCTACGAGGGAGCAGTACTTC. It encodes CATSRDGSTREQYF.

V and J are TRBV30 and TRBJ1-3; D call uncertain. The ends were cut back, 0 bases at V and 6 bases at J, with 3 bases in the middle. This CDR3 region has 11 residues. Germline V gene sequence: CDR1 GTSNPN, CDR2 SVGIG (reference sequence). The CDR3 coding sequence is TGTGCCTGGAGTGTTCAAAACACCATATATTTT. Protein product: CAWSVQNTIYF. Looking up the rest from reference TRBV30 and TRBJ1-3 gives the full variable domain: SQTIHQWPATLVQPVGSPLSLECTVEGTSNPNLYWYRQAAGRGLQLLFYSVGIGQISSEVPQNLSASRPQDRQFILSSKKLLLSDSGFYLCAWSVQNTIYFGEGSWLTVV.